A single T cell receptor (beta chain) is shown here with its context. Its antigen remains unidentified. Trimming removed 2 bases from V and 14 bases from J; junction bases left unmatched: 6. CDR3 size: 13 residues. CDR1 SGHNT and CDR2 YENEEA come from the germline V gene. The data originate from a study of vaccination effects on CD4 cells after COVID-19. CD4+ T cell isolation took place after 10 days of culture. TCRdb keeps only in-frame clones here, not all; method: immunoSEQ multiplex PCR. The data contain more than 45,000 clones, about 70% of them singletons. The specimen was CD4+ T cells from PBMCs cultured without peptide, collected before COVID-19 vaccination. The chain has TRBV11-3 and TRBJ2-1, with 10 bases that match TRBD1. The clonotype comes from a human donor who had a prior SARS-CoV-2 infection. The CDR3: CASSLTPGTGEFF. The CDR3 region has the DNA TGTGCCAGCAGCTTAACCCCCGGGACAGGGGAGTTCTTC.